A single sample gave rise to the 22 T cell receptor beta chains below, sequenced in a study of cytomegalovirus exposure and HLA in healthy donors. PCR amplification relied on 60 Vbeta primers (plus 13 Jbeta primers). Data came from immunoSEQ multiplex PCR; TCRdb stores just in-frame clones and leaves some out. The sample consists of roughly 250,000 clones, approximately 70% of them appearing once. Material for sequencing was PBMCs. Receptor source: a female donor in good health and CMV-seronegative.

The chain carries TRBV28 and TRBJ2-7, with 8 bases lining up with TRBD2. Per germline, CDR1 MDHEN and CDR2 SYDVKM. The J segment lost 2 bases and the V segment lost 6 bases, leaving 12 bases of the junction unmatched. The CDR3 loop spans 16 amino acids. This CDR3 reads CASSSGGGGAPYEQYF. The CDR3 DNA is TGTGCCAGCAGCTCGGGAGGGGGAGGGGCGCCCTACGAGCAGTACTTC.

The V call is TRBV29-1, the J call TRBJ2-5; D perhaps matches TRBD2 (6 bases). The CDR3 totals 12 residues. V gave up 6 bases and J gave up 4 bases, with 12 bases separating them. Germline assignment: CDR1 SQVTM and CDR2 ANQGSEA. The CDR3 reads CSVAQGGETQYF. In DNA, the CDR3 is TGCAGCGTCGCTCAGGGAGGAGAGACCCAGTACTTC.

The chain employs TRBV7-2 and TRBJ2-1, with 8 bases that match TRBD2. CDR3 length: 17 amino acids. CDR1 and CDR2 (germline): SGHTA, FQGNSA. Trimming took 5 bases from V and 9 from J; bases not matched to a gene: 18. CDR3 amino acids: CASSEASRASGWVEQFF. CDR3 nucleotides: TGTGCCAGCAGCGAAGCTAGCAGGGCTAGCGGGTGGGTTGAGCAGTTCTTC.

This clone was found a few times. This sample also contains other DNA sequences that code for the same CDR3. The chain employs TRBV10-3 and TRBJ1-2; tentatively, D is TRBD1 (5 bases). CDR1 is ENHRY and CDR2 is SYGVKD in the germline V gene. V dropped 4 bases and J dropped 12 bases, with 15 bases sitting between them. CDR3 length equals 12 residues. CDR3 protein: CAISAAGEENTF. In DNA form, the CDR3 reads TGTGCCATCAGTGCGGCGGGGGAAGAAAACACCTTC.

CDR3 in amino acids: CASSESNWYSYNEQFF. DNA of the CDR3: TGCGCCAGCAGTGAGTCTAACTGGTACTCCTACAATGAGCAGTTCTTC. The genes are TRBV10-1 and TRBJ2-1; D not certain. Germline-derived CDR1 and CDR2 are WNHNN and SYGVQD (reference sequence). The CDR3 runs to 16 residues. Trimming took 0 bases from V and 0 from J, leaving 9 bases between them.

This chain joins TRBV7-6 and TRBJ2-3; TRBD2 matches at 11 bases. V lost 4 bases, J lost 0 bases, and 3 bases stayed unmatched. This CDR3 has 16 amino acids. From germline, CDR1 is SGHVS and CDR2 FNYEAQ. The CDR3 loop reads CASSSGLADSTDTQYF. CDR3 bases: TGTGCCAGCAGCTCGGGACTAGCGGACAGCACAGATACGCAGTATTTT.

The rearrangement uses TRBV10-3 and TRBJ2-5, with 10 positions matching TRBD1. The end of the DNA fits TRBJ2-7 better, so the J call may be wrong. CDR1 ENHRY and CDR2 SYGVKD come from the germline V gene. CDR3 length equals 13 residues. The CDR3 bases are TGTGCCACCTTTGACAGGGGGCCAAACGAGCAGTACTTC. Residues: CATFDRGPNEQYF.

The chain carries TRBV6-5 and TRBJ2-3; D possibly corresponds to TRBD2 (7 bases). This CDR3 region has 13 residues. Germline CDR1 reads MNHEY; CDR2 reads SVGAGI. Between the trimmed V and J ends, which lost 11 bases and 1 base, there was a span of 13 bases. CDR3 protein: CAAGRGGTDTQYF. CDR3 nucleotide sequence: TGTGCCGCAGGGAGGGGGGGCACAGATACGCAGTATTTT.

Here the CDR3 DNA reads TGTGCCAGCAGCGTAGCTACTAGCGGGAGGGCCGGTCCCGGGGAGCTGTTTTTT. Translating gives CASSVATSGRAGPGELFF. The gene calls are TRBV9 and TRBJ2-2; 13 bases match TRBD2. This CDR3 comprises 18 residues. The ends lost 0 bases at V and 6 bases at J; junction bases unmatched: 8. Germline CDR1 reads SGDLS; CDR2 reads YYNGEE.

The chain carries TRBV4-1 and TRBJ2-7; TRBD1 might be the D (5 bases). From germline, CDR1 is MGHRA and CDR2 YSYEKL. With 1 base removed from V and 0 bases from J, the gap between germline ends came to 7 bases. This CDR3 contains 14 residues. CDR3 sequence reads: CASSQGQNSYEQYF. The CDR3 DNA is TGCGCCAGCAGCCAAGGACAGAACTCCTACGAGCAGTACTTC.

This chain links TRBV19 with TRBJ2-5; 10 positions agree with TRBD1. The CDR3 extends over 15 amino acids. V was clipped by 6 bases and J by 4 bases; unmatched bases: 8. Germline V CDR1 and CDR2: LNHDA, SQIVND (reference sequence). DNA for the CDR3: TGTGCCAGTAGCATAACCGGGACAGGGGTAGAGACCCAGTACTTC. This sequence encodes CASSITGTGVETQYF.

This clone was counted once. The CDR3 DNA is TGTGCCAGCAGTTTAAACAGGGCAGATACGCAGTATTTT. It codes for CASSLNRADTQYF. This chain links TRBV27 with TRBJ2-3, with D tentatively TRBD1 (6 bases). CDR3 length equals 13 residues. V lost 2 bases to trimming and J lost 4 bases, with 7 bases between them. CDR1 is MNHEY and CDR2 is SMNVEV in the germline V gene (reference sequence).

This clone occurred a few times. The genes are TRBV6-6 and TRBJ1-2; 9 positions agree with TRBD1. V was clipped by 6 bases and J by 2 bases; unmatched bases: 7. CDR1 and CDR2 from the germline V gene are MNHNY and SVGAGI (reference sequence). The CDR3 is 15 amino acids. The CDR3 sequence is CASSRTGELNYGYTF. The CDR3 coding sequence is TGTGCCAGCAGCCGGACAGGGGAATTGAACTATGGCTACACCTTC.

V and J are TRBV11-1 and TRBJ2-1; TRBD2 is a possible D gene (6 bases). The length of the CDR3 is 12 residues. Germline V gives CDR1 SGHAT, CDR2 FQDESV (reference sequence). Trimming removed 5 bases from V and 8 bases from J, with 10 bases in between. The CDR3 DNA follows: TGTGCCAGCAGCCCGACTAGTGATGAGCAGTTCTTC. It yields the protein CASSPTSDEQFF. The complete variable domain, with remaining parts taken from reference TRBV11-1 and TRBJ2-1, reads EAEVAQSPRYKITEKSQAVAFWCDPISGHATLYWYRQILGQGPELLVQFQDESVVDDSQLPKDRFSAERLKGVDSTLKIQPAELGDSAMYLCASSPTSDEQFFGPGTRLTVL.

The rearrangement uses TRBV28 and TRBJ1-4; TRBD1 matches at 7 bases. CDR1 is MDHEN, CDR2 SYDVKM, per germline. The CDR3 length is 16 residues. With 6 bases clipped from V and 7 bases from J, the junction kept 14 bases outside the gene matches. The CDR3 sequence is CASSPRATGFREKLFF. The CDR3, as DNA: TGTGCCAGCAGCCCCCGGGCGACAGGGTTTCGTGAAAAACTGTTTTTT.

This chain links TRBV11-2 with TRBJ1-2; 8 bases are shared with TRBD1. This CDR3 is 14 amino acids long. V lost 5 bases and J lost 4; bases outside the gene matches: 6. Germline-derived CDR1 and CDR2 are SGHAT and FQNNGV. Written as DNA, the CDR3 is TGTGCCAGCAGCCCGGACAGGGCTACCTATGGCTACACCTTC. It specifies CASSPDRATYGYTF.

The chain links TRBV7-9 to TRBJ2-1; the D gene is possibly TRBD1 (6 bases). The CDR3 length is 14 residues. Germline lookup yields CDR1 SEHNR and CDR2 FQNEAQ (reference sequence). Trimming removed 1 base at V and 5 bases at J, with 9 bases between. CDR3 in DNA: TGTGCCAGCAGCTTAGTAGGGGGAGACAATGAGCAGTTCTTC. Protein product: CASSLVGGDNEQFF.

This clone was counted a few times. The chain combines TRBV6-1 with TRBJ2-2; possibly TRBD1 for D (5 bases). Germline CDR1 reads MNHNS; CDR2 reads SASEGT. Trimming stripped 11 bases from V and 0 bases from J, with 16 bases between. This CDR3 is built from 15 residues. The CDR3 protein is CAAQDGTTNTGELFF. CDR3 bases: TGTGCCGCACAGGACGGCACCACGAACACCGGGGAGCTGTTTTTT.

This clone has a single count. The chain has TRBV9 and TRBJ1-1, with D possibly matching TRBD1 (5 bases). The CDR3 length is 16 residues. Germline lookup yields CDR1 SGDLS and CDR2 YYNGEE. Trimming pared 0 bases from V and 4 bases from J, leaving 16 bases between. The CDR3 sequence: CASSVVIQQGGTEAFF. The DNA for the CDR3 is TGTGCCAGCAGCGTAGTTATCCAGCAGGGAGGCACTGAAGCTTTCTTT.

Written as DNA, the CDR3 is TGTGCCAGCACCCCCTCGCACGGACAGAACTATGGCTACACCTTC. It encodes CASTPSHGQNYGYTF. V gene TRBV7-9 combines with J gene TRBJ1-2; D perhaps matches TRBD1 (6 bases). CDR3 length: 15 residues. V lost 7 bases to trimming and J lost 2 bases, with 17 bases between them. Germline-derived CDR1 and CDR2 are SEHNR and FQNEAQ (reference sequence). The whole variable domain, remainder taken from reference TRBV7-9 and TRBJ1-2, is DTGVSQNPRHKITKRGQNVTFRCDPISEHNRLYWYRQTLGQGPEFLTYFQNEAQLEKSRLLSDRFSAERPKGSFSTLEIQRTEQGDSAMYLCASTPSHGQNYGYTFGSGTRLTVV.

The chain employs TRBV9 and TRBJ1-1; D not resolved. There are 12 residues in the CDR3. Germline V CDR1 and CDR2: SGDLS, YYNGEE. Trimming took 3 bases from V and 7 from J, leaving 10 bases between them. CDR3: CASSAPGGEAFF. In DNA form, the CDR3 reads TGTGCCAGCAGCGCCCCGGGTGGTGAAGCTTTCTTT.

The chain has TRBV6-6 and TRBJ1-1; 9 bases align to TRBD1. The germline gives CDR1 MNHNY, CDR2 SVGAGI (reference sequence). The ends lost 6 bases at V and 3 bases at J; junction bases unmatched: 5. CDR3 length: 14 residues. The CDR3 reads CASSHRGRDTEAFF. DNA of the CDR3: TGTGCCAGCAGCCACAGGGGGCGCGACACTGAAGCTTTCTTT.